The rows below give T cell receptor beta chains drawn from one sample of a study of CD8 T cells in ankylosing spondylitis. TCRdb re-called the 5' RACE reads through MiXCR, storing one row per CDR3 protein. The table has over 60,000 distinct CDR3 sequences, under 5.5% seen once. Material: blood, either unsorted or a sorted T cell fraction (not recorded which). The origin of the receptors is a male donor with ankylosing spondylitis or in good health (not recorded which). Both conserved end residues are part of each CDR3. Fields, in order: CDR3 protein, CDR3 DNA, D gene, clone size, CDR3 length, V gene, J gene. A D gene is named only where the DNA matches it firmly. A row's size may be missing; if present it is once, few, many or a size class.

CDR3aa: CASSSGVVAGGGTQYF
CDR3nt: TGTGCCAGCAGTTCTGGGGTGGTAGCGGGGGGAGGTACGCAGTATTTT
d_gene: TRBD2
abundance: many
len: 16
v_gene: TRBV12-3/TRBV12-4
j_gene: TRBJ2-3

CDR3aa: CASSELGEGTYEQYF
CDR3nt: TGTGCCAGCAGCGAACTAGGAGAGGGGACCTACGAGCAGTACTTC
d_gene: -
abundance: many
len: 15
v_gene: TRBV5-6
j_gene: TRBJ2-7

CDR3aa: CSARVGTGELFF
CDR3nt: TGCAGTGCTAGAGTAGGGACCGGGGAGCTGTTTTTT
d_gene: -
abundance: many
len: 12
v_gene: TRBV20-1
j_gene: TRBJ2-2

CDR3aa: CASSQGYTEAFF
CDR3nt: TGTGCCAGCAGTCAGGGGTACACTGAAGCTTTCTTT
d_gene: -
abundance: many
len: 12
v_gene: TRBV6-2/TRBV6-3
j_gene: TRBJ1-1

CDR3aa: CASSPTGWEQYF
CDR3nt: TGTGCCAGCAGTCCGACAGGGTGGGAGCAGTACTTC
d_gene: TRBD1
abundance: -
len: 12
v_gene: TRBV12-3/TRBV12-4
j_gene: TRBJ2-7

CDR3aa: CSAREGTLHEQYF
CDR3nt: TGCAGTGCTAGAGAGGGGACCCTACACGAGCAGTACTTC
d_gene: -
abundance: many
len: 13
v_gene: TRBV20-1
j_gene: TRBJ2-7

CDR3aa: CASRRGGTDTQYF
CDR3nt: TGTGCCAGCAGGCGGGGGGGCACAGATACGCAGTATTTT
d_gene: TRBD2
abundance: many
len: 13
v_gene: TRBV6-5
j_gene: TRBJ2-3

CDR3aa: CASSQMGITLNTGELFF
CDR3nt: TGCGCCAGCAGCCAAATGGGCATCACTCTAAACACCGGGGAGCTGTTTTTT
d_gene: -
abundance: many
len: 17
v_gene: TRBV4-3
j_gene: TRBJ2-2

CDR3aa: CATSDLDTVGYNEQFF
CDR3nt: TGTGCCACCAGTGACCTGGACACCGTGGGCTACAATGAGCAGTTCTTC
d_gene: -
abundance: many
len: 16
v_gene: TRBV24-1
j_gene: TRBJ2-1

CDR3aa: CASSLWQPPKNTEAFF
CDR3nt: TGTGCCAGCAGCTTGTGGCAGCCTCCTAAAAACACTGAAGCTTTCTTT
d_gene: -
abundance: many
len: 16
v_gene: TRBV5-5
j_gene: TRBJ1-1

CDR3aa: CASSPEGLGTGGSADTQYF
CDR3nt: TGTGCCAGCAGCCCGGAAGGACTCGGGACAGGGGGGAGTGCAGATACGCAGTATTTT
d_gene: TRBD1
abundance: many
len: 19
v_gene: TRBV11-1
j_gene: TRBJ2-3

CDR3aa: CSAPTGTGFNEQFF
CDR3nt: TGCAGTGCACCAACCGGGACAGGGTTCAATGAGCAGTTCTTC
d_gene: TRBD1
abundance: many
len: 14
v_gene: TRBV20-1
j_gene: TRBJ2-1

CDR3aa: CASSAGTGGSGLADTQYF
CDR3nt: TGTGCCAGCAGTGCCGGGACAGGGGGTTCTGGTCTTGCAGATACGCAGTATTTT
d_gene: TRBD1
abundance: many
len: 18
v_gene: TRBV28
j_gene: TRBJ2-3

CDR3aa: CASSLVENTEAFF
CDR3nt: TGTGCCAGCAGCTTAGTGGAGAACACTGAAGCTTTCTTT
d_gene: -
abundance: many
len: 13
v_gene: TRBV7-9
j_gene: TRBJ1-1

CDR3aa: CASSRGGTETQYF
CDR3nt: TGTGCCAGCAGCCGTGGTGGAACAGAGACCCAGTACTTC
d_gene: -
abundance: many
len: 13
v_gene: TRBV7-3
j_gene: TRBJ2-5

CDR3aa: CSATDRGPGGYTF
CDR3nt: TGCAGTGCTACCGACAGGGGACCGGGTGGCTACACCTTC
d_gene: TRBD1
abundance: many
len: 13
v_gene: TRBV20-1
j_gene: TRBJ1-2

CDR3aa: CSARDTGYNSPLHF
CDR3nt: TGCAGTGCTAGAGATACTGGTTATAATTCACCCCTCCACTTT
d_gene: -
abundance: many
len: 14
v_gene: TRBV20-1
j_gene: TRBJ1-6

CDR3aa: CASSFRGMDEQYF
CDR3nt: TGTGCCAGCAGTTTTCGGGGCATGGACGAGCAGTACTTC
d_gene: -
abundance: many
len: 13
v_gene: TRBV9
j_gene: TRBJ2-7

CDR3aa: CASSQDYGGGELFF
CDR3nt: TGTGCCAGCAGCCAAGATTATGGTGGCGGGGAGCTGTTTTTT
d_gene: -
abundance: many
len: 14
v_gene: TRBV3-1
j_gene: TRBJ2-2

CDR3aa: CASSSGTNTEAFF
CDR3nt: TGCGCCAGCAGCTCCGGGACGAACACTGAAGCTTTCTTT
d_gene: -
abundance: many
len: 13
v_gene: TRBV5-1
j_gene: TRBJ1-1

CDR3aa: CAISGDRNQPQHF
CDR3nt: TGTGCCATCAGCGGGGACAGGAATCAGCCCCAGCATTTT
d_gene: TRBD1
abundance: many
len: 13
v_gene: TRBV10-3
j_gene: TRBJ1-5

CDR3aa: CASSLQGWRETQYF
CDR3nt: TGTGCCAGCAGCCTGCAGGGATGGAGAGAGACCCAGTACTTC
d_gene: -
abundance: many
len: 14
v_gene: TRBV28
j_gene: TRBJ2-5

CDR3aa: CASSKVNAGLAGNQETQYF
CDR3nt: TGTGCCAGCAGCAAAGTTAACGCTGGACTAGCGGGAAACCAAGAGACCCAGTACTTC
d_gene: -
abundance: many
len: 19
v_gene: TRBV21-1
j_gene: TRBJ2-5

CDR3aa: CASSPRGAGSYEQYF
CDR3nt: TGCGCCAGCAGCCCGCGCGGGGCAGGTTCCTACGAGCAGTACTTC
d_gene: -
abundance: many
len: 15
v_gene: TRBV4-3
j_gene: TRBJ2-7

CDR3aa: CSAEPGTEAFF
CDR3nt: TGCAGTGCTGAGCCGGGGACTGAAGCTTTCTTT
d_gene: -
abundance: many
len: 11
v_gene: TRBV20-1
j_gene: TRBJ1-1

CDR3aa: CASRRQGVDTGELFF
CDR3nt: TGTGCCAGCAGAAGACAGGGTGTGGACACCGGGGAGCTGTTTTTT
d_gene: TRBD1
abundance: many
len: 15
v_gene: TRBV12-3/TRBV12-4
j_gene: TRBJ2-2

CDR3aa: CASGETQYF
CDR3nt: TGTGCCAGCGGAGAGACCCAGTACTTC
d_gene: -
abundance: many
len: 9
v_gene: TRBV28
j_gene: TRBJ2-5

CDR3aa: CASGGTGLGDTQYF
CDR3nt: TGTGCCAGCGGGGGGACAGGGTTGGGAGATACGCAGTATTTT
d_gene: TRBD1
abundance: many
len: 14
v_gene: TRBV7-6
j_gene: TRBJ2-3

CDR3aa: CSANSGTTAELFF
CDR3nt: TGCAGTGCTAATAGCGGGACCACCGCGGAGCTGTTTTTT
d_gene: TRBD2
abundance: -
len: 13
v_gene: TRBV20-1
j_gene: TRBJ2-2

CDR3aa: CASSPTGTDQETQYF
CDR3nt: TGTGCCAGCAGCCCGACCGGGACAGACCAAGAGACCCAGTACTTC
d_gene: TRBD1
abundance: many
len: 15
v_gene: TRBV3-1
j_gene: TRBJ2-5

CDR3aa: CASSRLMGSGANVLTF
CDR3nt: TGTGCCAGCAGCCGACTAATGGGGTCTGGGGCCAACGTCCTGACTTTC
d_gene: -
abundance: many
len: 16
v_gene: TRBV11-3
j_gene: TRBJ2-6

CDR3aa: CSAQGPPFYEQYF
CDR3nt: TGCAGTGCCCAGGGGCCCCCGTTCTACGAGCAGTACTTC
d_gene: -
abundance: many
len: 13
v_gene: TRBV20-1
j_gene: TRBJ2-7

CDR3aa: CSARLGTSGGDSYEQYF
CDR3nt: TGCAGTGCTAGGTTGGGGACTAGCGGGGGAGATTCCTACGAGCAGTACTTC
d_gene: TRBD2
abundance: many
len: 17
v_gene: TRBV20-1
j_gene: TRBJ2-7

CDR3aa: CASSTTPLQSNTF
CDR3nt: TGTGCCAGCAGCACGACCCCACTCCAAAGCAACACCTTC
d_gene: -
abundance: few
len: 13
v_gene: TRBV7-2
j_gene: TRBJ1-2

CDR3aa: CASTSIQGQGLDEQFF
CDR3nt: TGTGCCAGCACCTCCATCCAGGGACAGGGTCTTGATGAGCAGTTCTTC
d_gene: TRBD1
abundance: many
len: 16
v_gene: TRBV28
j_gene: TRBJ2-1

CDR3aa: CSAPRGNYNEQFF
CDR3nt: TGCAGCGCCCCCAGGGGGAATTACAATGAGCAGTTCTTC
d_gene: TRBD1
abundance: -
len: 13
v_gene: TRBV29-1
j_gene: TRBJ2-1

CDR3aa: CASILRKGFYEETQYF
CDR3nt: TGCGCCAGCATCCTCCGCAAGGGGTTCTACGAAGAGACCCAGTACTTC
d_gene: -
abundance: many
len: 16
v_gene: TRBV5-1
j_gene: TRBJ2-5

CDR3aa: CASSQAWAGSGNTIYF
CDR3nt: TGCGCCAGCAGCCAAGCTTGGGCAGGCTCTGGAAACACCATATATTTT
d_gene: -
abundance: many
len: 16
v_gene: TRBV4-3
j_gene: TRBJ1-3